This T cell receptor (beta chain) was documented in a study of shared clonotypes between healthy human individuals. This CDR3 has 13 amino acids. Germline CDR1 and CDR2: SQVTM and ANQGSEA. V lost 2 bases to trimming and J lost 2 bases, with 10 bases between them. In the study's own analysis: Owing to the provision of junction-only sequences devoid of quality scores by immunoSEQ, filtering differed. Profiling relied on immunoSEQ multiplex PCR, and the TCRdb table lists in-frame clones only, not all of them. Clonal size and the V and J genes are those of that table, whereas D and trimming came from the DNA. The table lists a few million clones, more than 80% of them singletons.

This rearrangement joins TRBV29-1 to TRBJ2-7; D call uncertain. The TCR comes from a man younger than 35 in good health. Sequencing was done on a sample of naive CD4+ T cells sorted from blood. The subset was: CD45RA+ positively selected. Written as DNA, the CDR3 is TGCAGCGTTGAATCTGATGAAACCTACGAGCAGTACTTC. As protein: CSVESDETYEQYF.